The TCR beta chain described here comes from a study of T cell changes during pregnancy in multiple sclerosis. Data came from immunoSEQ multiplex PCR; TCRdb stores just in-frame clones and leaves some out. This table has about 40,000 clones, around nine tenths appearing once. The V gene lost 7 bases and the J gene lost 1 base, with 20 bases spanning the gap. This CDR3 is built from 18 residues. Germline CDR1 is MNHEY and CDR2 is SMNVEV (reference sequence). V gene TRBV27 combines with J gene TRBJ2-6; D possibly corresponds to TRBD1 (5 bases). This TCR derives from a female donor with multiple sclerosis, enrolled in a pregnancy study. Here the sequenced sample was CD4+ T cells from peripheral blood mononuclear cells, taken in the third trimester of pregnancy. For the CDR3, the DNA is TGTGCCAGCACGCGTTACAGGATAGGGTCTTCTGGGGCCAACGTCCTGACTTTC. The encoded protein is CASTRYRIGSSGANVLTF.